This TCR beta chain emerged from a study of graft-versus-host responses after intestinal transplantation. Whole-study context: Anti-thymocyte globulin was used for induction in all recipients, who then took tacrolimus and steroids for approximately three years.

Method: immunoSEQ multiplex PCR; TCRdb's copy keeps in-frame clones and lacks some. Of around 38,000 clones detected, around 83% appear once; the ten largest clones hold under 4%. Per the germline V gene, CDR1 is SGHTS and CDR2 is YDEGEE. Trimming removed 4 bases from V and 0 bases from J, with 10 bases in between. This CDR3 contains 14 residues. Study results and limitations: GvH clones turned up in recipient marrow; some had shown up first in ileum or blood. Peak circulating GvH clone levels were associated with early post-transplant HvG declines.

Details on this clone: Its antigen is as yet unknown.

The chain couples TRBV5-8 to TRBJ2-5; D call uncertain. The sequence was obtained from a human patient who received an intestinal transplant, so some T cells may come from the graft donor. This specimen consisted of PBMCs, obtained 1,000 to 1,200 days after transplant. CDR3 DNA: TGTGCCAGCAGCCGAGGTGGGAACCAAGAGACCCAGTACTTC. Protein sequence: CASSRGGNQETQYF.